The 28 T cell receptor beta chains reported below all come from one sample, sequenced in a study of shared clonotypes between healthy human individuals. The repertoire was sequenced with immunoSEQ multiplex PCR; TCRdb's copy has only in-frame clones and lacks some. The sample shows approximately 940,000 clones, 60% to 85% of them seen only once. Sequenced: memory CD4+ T cells sorted from blood. Noted subset: CD45RA-negative fraction. The origin of the receptors is a man aged 18 to 30 in good health.

V gene TRBV27 combines with J gene TRBJ2-7; TRBD2 aligns across 15 bases. The germline V gene encodes CDR1 MNHEY and CDR2 SMNVEV (reference sequence). Losses at the gene ends were 4 bases for V and 0 bases for J; bases not matched to a gene: 10. The CDR3 is 19 amino acids. The CDR3 nucleotides read TGTGCCAGCAGTTCTCGGACTAGCGGGAGGGTTACCAGCTCCTACGAGCAGTACTTC. This translates into CASSSRTSGRVTSSYEQYF.

This clone was seen a handful of times. The chain has TRBV7-8 and TRBJ2-1, with TRBD2 matching over 7 bases. The CDR3 is 17 residues long. The trim removed 1 base at V and 0 bases at J, leaving 6 bases unmatched. Germline CDR1 and CDR2: SGHVS and FQNEAQ. Written as DNA, the CDR3 is TGTGCCAGCAGCTTAGTGGGGGGACTAAGCTCCTACAATGAGCAGTTCTTC. Translated, it gives CASSLVGGLSSYNEQFF.

The chain carries TRBV29-1 and TRBJ2-5, with a tentative D call TRBD2 (6 bases). The V end was cut by 7 bases, the J end by 5 bases, with 8 bases between. CDR3 length: 10 amino acids. Per germline, CDR1 SQVTM and CDR2 ANQGSEA. The CDR3 protein is CSASDETQYF. The CDR3 nucleotides are TGCAGCGCTAGCGACGAGACCCAGTACTTC.

V usage is TRBV18 and J usage is TRBJ2-1; tentatively, D is TRBD1 or TRBD2 (5 bases each). The V and J ends lost 2 bases and 9 bases respectively, with 11 bases between them. Germline lookup yields CDR1 KGHSH and CDR2 LQKENI. This CDR3 region has 13 residues. The CDR3 reads CASSPVRDAEQFF. The CDR3 bases are TGTGCCAGCTCACCAGTACGGGACGCTGAGCAGTTCTTC.

As to this clone: This sample includes further DNA sequences coding for the same CDR3. This chain connects TRBV28 to TRBJ1-5; D unresolved. The germline CDR1 and CDR2 sequences are MDHEN and SYDVKM. CDR3 length: 16 amino acids. The V gene lost 1 base and the J gene lost 0 bases, with 10 bases spanning the gap. The CDR3 DNA sequence: TGTGCCAGCAGTTTATCCGCCAGGCTTAGCAATCAGCCCCAGCATTTT. It encodes CASSLSARLSNQPQHF.

The chain is built from TRBV6-5 and TRBJ2-3; D gene uncertain. V was clipped by 6 bases and J by 4 bases, with 8 bases between them. This CDR3 has 12 amino acids. The germline V gene encodes CDR1 MNHEY and CDR2 SVGAGI. CDR3 in DNA: TGTGCCAGCAGCGGTTCTGCAGATACGCAGTATTTT. Its translation is CASSGSADTQYF.

A note on this clone: In the same sample, other DNA sequences code for this CDR3. J is TRBJ1-1 and V is TRBV7-2, with D perhaps matching TRBD1 (6 bases). From germline, CDR1 is SGHTA and CDR2 FQGNSA. CDR3 size: 13 residues. V was trimmed by 6 bases and J by 0 bases, leaving 8 bases between them. The chain's CDR3 is CASSRGMNTEAFF. CDR3 nucleotides: TGTGCCAGCAGTAGGGGGATGAACACTGAAGCTTTCTTT.

This chain uses TRBV5-6 with TRBJ2-1; D perhaps matches TRBD2 (7 bases). Trimming removed 7 bases from V and 7 bases from J, with 18 bases in between. The CDR3 loop spans 14 amino acids. CDR1 SGHDT and CDR2 YYEEEE come from the germline V gene. The CDR3 DNA follows: TGTGCCAGCTCCGAACAGGGCGGGGGTAATGAGCAGTTCTTC. Translated: CASSEQGGGNEQFF.

Regarding this clone: The same CDR3 also results from other DNA sequences found in this sample. The chain couples TRBV18 to TRBJ2-5; 7 nucleotides align to TRBD1. The germline V gene has CDR1 KGHSH and CDR2 LQKENI. The CDR3 runs to 14 residues. The junction had 2 bases not matched to a gene; V was cut back by 3 bases and J by 1 base. The CDR3 loop is CASSPGQTQETQYF. For the CDR3, the DNA is TGTGCCAGCTCACCGGGACAGACCCAAGAGACCCAGTACTTC.

This chain links TRBV30 with TRBJ2-3; 10 bases match TRBD2. Germline V lookup: CDR1 GTSNPN, CDR2 SVGIG (reference sequence). The CDR3 length is 19 residues. J lost 0 bases, V lost 2 bases, and 14 bases had no gene match. The chain's CDR3 is CAWSRGLAEMYASTDTQYF. CDR3 in DNA: TGTGCCTGGAGTCGTGGACTAGCGGAGATGTACGCTAGCACAGATACGCAGTATTTT. The complete variable domain, with remaining parts taken from reference TRBV30 and TRBJ2-3, reads SQTIHQWPATLVQPVGSPLSLECTVEGTSNPNLYWYRQAAGRGLQLLFYSVGIGQISSEVPQNLSASRPQDRQFILSSKKLLLSDSGFYLCAWSRGLAEMYASTDTQYFGPGTRLTVL.

This rearrangement joins TRBV7-8 to TRBJ2-7, with TRBD2 matching over 8 bases. The CDR3 covers 17 residues. V gave up 2 bases and J gave up 5 bases; unmatched junction bases: 14. Per germline, CDR1 SGHVS and CDR2 FQNEAQ. CDR3 nucleotides: TGTGCCAGCAGCTTATTCCTCTCGGGAGGGCCCTTCAACGAGCAGTACTTC. Its protein product is CASSLFLSGGPFNEQYF.

The rearrangement joins TRBV28 to TRBJ2-5; D assignment may be TRBD1 or TRBD2 (5 bases each). CDR3 length: 13 amino acids. Trimming removed 7 bases from V and 4 bases from J, with 13 bases in between. Germline V gives CDR1 MDHEN, CDR2 SYDVKM. CDR3: CASTTPGRETQYF. In DNA, the CDR3 is TGTGCCAGCACTACTCCGGGGCGAGAGACCCAGTACTTC.

The chain recombines TRBV4-1 with TRBJ2-6; a possible D gene is TRBD2 (5 bases). CDR3 length equals 18 residues. V lost 0 bases, J lost 2 bases, and 14 bases lay in between. CDR1 MGHRA and CDR2 YSYEKL come from the germline V gene. The CDR3 sequence: CASSQDRTTGAGANVLTF. In nucleotides, the CDR3 is TGCGCCAGCAGCCAAGATCGGACCACCGGGGCTGGGGCCAACGTCCTGACTTTC.

In this sample, this clone turned up a few times. The rearrangement links TRBV19 to TRBJ1-4, with D perhaps TRBD1 (5 bases). V was shortened by 6 bases and J by 8 bases, with 19 bases between the two germline ends. The germline V gene has CDR1 LNHDA and CDR2 SQIVND (reference sequence). CDR3 size: 15 residues. The CDR3 region is CASSPMGVVGEKLFF. The CDR3 DNA sequence: TGTGCCAGTAGCCCCATGGGGGTAGTTGGCGAAAAACTGTTTTTT.

The genes are TRBV19 and TRBJ2-7; tentatively, D is TRBD2 (6 bases). The V gene's germline CDR1 is LNHDA and CDR2 SQIVND (reference sequence). Trimming took off 4 bases at V and 0 bases at J, with 22 bases between the two ends. CDR3 length: 18 residues. The CDR3 is CASSTGLPGGRTSYEQYF. CDR3 nucleotide sequence: TGTGCCAGTAGTACGGGACTCCCCGGCGGAAGGACCTCCTACGAGCAGTACTTC. Filled out from reference TRBV19 and TRBJ2-7, the complete variable domain reads DGGITQSPKYLFRKEGQNVTLSCEQNLNHDAMYWYRQDPGQGLRLIYYSQIVNDFQKGDIAEGYSVSREKKESFPLTVTSAQKNPTAFYLCASSTGLPGGRTSYEQYFGPGTRLTVT.

This rearrangement joins TRBV10-2 to TRBJ2-5, with 7 bases aligning to TRBD2. With 3 bases clipped from V and 5 bases from J, the junction kept 9 bases outside the gene matches. This CDR3 spans 15 amino acids. The germline V gene has CDR1 WSHSY and CDR2 SAAADI. The CDR3 is CASSDTTGGGETQYF. The CDR3 DNA sequence: TGCGCCAGCAGTGATACAACGGGGGGTGGCGAGACCCAGTACTTC.

This chain joins TRBV6-6 and TRBJ1-6; no definite D call. This CDR3 contains 12 residues. V gave up 6 bases and J gave up 4 bases, with 4 bases separating them. Looked up from germline, CDR1 is MNHNY and CDR2 is SVGAGI (reference sequence). The CDR3 here is CASSRYNSPLHF. In nucleotides, the CDR3 is TGTGCCAGCAGCCGATATAATTCACCCCTCCACTTT.

The chain links TRBV28 to TRBJ1-3; 9 bases agree with TRBD1. This CDR3 has 17 amino acids. V was pared by 1 base and J by 0 bases, with 4 bases of the junction left unmatched. Germline V lookup: CDR1 MDHEN, CDR2 SYDVKM. The CDR3 DNA follows: TGTGCCAGCAGTTTATCGGGGACAGGGCCCTCTGGAAACACCATATATTTT. Amino acids: CASSLSGTGPSGNTIYF.

The rearrangement links TRBV5-4 to TRBJ2-3; 14 bases fit TRBD2. The V gene end was trimmed by 5 bases and the J gene end by 4 bases; junction bases not matched to a gene: 15. The CDR3 sequence is 19 residues long. CDR1 and CDR2 from the germline V gene are SGHNT and YYREEE (reference sequence). CDR3 coding DNA: TGTGCCAGCAGTCGCCCGTTAGGACTAGCGGGAGGTCCCCCAGATACGCAGTATTTT. Encoded protein: CASSRPLGLAGGPPDTQYF.

The chain has TRBV28 and TRBJ1-4; the D is unclear. This CDR3 is built from 14 residues. V lost 6 bases, J lost 7 bases, and 15 bases lay in between. The germline V gene has CDR1 MDHEN and CDR2 SYDVKM. The CDR3 nucleotides read TGTGCCAGCAGCCTACAGCTGGGGAGTGAAAAACTGTTTTTT. Protein product: CASSLQLGSEKLFF. Combining the CDR3 with reference TRBV28 and TRBJ1-4 gives the whole variable domain DVKVTQSSRYLVKRTGEKVFLECVQDMDHENMFWYRQDPGLGLRLIYFSYDVKMKEKGDIPEGYSVSREKKERFSLILESASTNQTSMYLCASSLQLGSEKLFFGSGTQLSVL.

On this clone itself: Other DNA variants within this sample encode the same CDR3. The V and J genes are TRBV25-1 and TRBJ2-3; D is unresolved. Germline CDR1 MGHDK, CDR2 SYGVNS. V lost 6 bases, J lost 3 bases, and 10 bases lay in between. The CDR3 covers 13 residues. The CDR3 DNA reads as TGTGCCAGCAGCTCCTTGGGGACAGATACGCAGTATTTT. Its protein product is CASSSLGTDTQYF.

Concerning this clone: Given a far larger clone just one base away, this is likely a sequencing read error. The sample has other DNA sequences that encode this CDR3 too. The chain joins TRBV6-5 to TRBJ1-4; weak D call: TRBD1 (6 bases). V lost 6 bases and J lost 5, with 10 bases in between. This CDR3 is built from 13 residues. Germline assignment: CDR1 MNHEY and CDR2 SVGAGI. For the CDR3, the DNA is TGTGCCAGCAGCTTGACAGGAAATGAAAAACTGTTTTTT. Translated: CASSLTGNEKLFF.

This clone was found once. The chain employs TRBV5-1 and TRBJ2-1; 9 positions agree with TRBD1. Germline V gives CDR1 SGHRS, CDR2 YFSETQ. V gave up 5 bases and J gave up 5 bases; unmatched junction bases: 8. The CDR3 is 15 amino acids. CDR3 in amino acids: CASRQGASSNNEQFF. The DNA of the CDR3 is TGCGCCAGCAGACAGGGGGCCAGTAGCAACAATGAGCAGTTCTTC.

This clone was observed once. The chain couples TRBV7-2 to TRBJ1-4; the D is unclear. Germline V lookup: CDR1 SGHTA, CDR2 FQGNSA. The ends were cut back, 3 bases at V and 0 bases at J, with 8 bases in the middle. The CDR3 has 15 amino acids. The CDR3 nucleotides read TGTGCCAGCAGCTTCGTAGGGTCAACTAATGAAAAACTGTTTTTT. It encodes CASSFVGSTNEKLFF. Looking up the rest from reference TRBV7-2 and TRBJ1-4 gives the full variable domain: GAGVSQSPSNKVTEKGKDVELRCDPISGHTALYWYRQSLGQGLEFLIYFQGNSAPDKSGLPSDRFSAERTGGSVSTLTIQRTQQEDSAVYLCASSFVGSTNEKLFFGSGTQLSVL.

J is TRBJ1-6 and V is TRBV19, with D tentatively TRBD1 (5 bases). V was shortened by 6 bases and J by 5 bases, with 11 bases between the two germline ends. The germline gives CDR1 LNHDA, CDR2 SQIVND (reference sequence). The CDR3 spans 14 residues. The CDR3 DNA follows: TGTGCCAGTAGGAGGGACCGAGATAATTCACCCCTCCACTTT. It encodes CASRRDRDNSPLHF.

The J gene is TRBJ2-3, the V gene TRBV6-4, with D tentatively TRBD1 (5 bases). Germline V gene lookup returns CDR1 MRHNA and CDR2 SNTAGT. Trimming left V 8 bases short and J 0 bases short, with 12 bases between. This CDR3 has 14 residues. The CDR3 region is CASRQSYSTDTQYF. The CDR3 DNA reads TGTGCCAGCCGACAGTCATATAGCACAGATACGCAGTATTTT.

This clone has just a few counts. The rearrangement uses TRBV28 and TRBJ1-2; TRBD1 matches 10 bases. The germline V gene encodes CDR1 MDHEN and CDR2 SYDVKM. J gave up 8 bases and V 5 bases, and 8 bases lay outside the gene matches. This CDR3 region has 14 residues. CDR3 DNA: TGTGCCAGCAGTGGATCATTGGGACAGGGGGGCTACACCTTC. Translation: CASSGSLGQGGYTF.

This clone was observed once. The chain uses TRBV2 and TRBJ2-3; D call uncertain. Trimming left V 1 base short and J 8 bases short, with 7 bases between. The CDR3 has 12 residues. The V gene's germline CDR1 is SNHLY and CDR2 FYNNEI. The CDR3 loop is CASSEGRGTQYF. The CDR3 DNA reads TGTGCCAGCAGTGAAGGTAGAGGTACGCAGTATTTT.